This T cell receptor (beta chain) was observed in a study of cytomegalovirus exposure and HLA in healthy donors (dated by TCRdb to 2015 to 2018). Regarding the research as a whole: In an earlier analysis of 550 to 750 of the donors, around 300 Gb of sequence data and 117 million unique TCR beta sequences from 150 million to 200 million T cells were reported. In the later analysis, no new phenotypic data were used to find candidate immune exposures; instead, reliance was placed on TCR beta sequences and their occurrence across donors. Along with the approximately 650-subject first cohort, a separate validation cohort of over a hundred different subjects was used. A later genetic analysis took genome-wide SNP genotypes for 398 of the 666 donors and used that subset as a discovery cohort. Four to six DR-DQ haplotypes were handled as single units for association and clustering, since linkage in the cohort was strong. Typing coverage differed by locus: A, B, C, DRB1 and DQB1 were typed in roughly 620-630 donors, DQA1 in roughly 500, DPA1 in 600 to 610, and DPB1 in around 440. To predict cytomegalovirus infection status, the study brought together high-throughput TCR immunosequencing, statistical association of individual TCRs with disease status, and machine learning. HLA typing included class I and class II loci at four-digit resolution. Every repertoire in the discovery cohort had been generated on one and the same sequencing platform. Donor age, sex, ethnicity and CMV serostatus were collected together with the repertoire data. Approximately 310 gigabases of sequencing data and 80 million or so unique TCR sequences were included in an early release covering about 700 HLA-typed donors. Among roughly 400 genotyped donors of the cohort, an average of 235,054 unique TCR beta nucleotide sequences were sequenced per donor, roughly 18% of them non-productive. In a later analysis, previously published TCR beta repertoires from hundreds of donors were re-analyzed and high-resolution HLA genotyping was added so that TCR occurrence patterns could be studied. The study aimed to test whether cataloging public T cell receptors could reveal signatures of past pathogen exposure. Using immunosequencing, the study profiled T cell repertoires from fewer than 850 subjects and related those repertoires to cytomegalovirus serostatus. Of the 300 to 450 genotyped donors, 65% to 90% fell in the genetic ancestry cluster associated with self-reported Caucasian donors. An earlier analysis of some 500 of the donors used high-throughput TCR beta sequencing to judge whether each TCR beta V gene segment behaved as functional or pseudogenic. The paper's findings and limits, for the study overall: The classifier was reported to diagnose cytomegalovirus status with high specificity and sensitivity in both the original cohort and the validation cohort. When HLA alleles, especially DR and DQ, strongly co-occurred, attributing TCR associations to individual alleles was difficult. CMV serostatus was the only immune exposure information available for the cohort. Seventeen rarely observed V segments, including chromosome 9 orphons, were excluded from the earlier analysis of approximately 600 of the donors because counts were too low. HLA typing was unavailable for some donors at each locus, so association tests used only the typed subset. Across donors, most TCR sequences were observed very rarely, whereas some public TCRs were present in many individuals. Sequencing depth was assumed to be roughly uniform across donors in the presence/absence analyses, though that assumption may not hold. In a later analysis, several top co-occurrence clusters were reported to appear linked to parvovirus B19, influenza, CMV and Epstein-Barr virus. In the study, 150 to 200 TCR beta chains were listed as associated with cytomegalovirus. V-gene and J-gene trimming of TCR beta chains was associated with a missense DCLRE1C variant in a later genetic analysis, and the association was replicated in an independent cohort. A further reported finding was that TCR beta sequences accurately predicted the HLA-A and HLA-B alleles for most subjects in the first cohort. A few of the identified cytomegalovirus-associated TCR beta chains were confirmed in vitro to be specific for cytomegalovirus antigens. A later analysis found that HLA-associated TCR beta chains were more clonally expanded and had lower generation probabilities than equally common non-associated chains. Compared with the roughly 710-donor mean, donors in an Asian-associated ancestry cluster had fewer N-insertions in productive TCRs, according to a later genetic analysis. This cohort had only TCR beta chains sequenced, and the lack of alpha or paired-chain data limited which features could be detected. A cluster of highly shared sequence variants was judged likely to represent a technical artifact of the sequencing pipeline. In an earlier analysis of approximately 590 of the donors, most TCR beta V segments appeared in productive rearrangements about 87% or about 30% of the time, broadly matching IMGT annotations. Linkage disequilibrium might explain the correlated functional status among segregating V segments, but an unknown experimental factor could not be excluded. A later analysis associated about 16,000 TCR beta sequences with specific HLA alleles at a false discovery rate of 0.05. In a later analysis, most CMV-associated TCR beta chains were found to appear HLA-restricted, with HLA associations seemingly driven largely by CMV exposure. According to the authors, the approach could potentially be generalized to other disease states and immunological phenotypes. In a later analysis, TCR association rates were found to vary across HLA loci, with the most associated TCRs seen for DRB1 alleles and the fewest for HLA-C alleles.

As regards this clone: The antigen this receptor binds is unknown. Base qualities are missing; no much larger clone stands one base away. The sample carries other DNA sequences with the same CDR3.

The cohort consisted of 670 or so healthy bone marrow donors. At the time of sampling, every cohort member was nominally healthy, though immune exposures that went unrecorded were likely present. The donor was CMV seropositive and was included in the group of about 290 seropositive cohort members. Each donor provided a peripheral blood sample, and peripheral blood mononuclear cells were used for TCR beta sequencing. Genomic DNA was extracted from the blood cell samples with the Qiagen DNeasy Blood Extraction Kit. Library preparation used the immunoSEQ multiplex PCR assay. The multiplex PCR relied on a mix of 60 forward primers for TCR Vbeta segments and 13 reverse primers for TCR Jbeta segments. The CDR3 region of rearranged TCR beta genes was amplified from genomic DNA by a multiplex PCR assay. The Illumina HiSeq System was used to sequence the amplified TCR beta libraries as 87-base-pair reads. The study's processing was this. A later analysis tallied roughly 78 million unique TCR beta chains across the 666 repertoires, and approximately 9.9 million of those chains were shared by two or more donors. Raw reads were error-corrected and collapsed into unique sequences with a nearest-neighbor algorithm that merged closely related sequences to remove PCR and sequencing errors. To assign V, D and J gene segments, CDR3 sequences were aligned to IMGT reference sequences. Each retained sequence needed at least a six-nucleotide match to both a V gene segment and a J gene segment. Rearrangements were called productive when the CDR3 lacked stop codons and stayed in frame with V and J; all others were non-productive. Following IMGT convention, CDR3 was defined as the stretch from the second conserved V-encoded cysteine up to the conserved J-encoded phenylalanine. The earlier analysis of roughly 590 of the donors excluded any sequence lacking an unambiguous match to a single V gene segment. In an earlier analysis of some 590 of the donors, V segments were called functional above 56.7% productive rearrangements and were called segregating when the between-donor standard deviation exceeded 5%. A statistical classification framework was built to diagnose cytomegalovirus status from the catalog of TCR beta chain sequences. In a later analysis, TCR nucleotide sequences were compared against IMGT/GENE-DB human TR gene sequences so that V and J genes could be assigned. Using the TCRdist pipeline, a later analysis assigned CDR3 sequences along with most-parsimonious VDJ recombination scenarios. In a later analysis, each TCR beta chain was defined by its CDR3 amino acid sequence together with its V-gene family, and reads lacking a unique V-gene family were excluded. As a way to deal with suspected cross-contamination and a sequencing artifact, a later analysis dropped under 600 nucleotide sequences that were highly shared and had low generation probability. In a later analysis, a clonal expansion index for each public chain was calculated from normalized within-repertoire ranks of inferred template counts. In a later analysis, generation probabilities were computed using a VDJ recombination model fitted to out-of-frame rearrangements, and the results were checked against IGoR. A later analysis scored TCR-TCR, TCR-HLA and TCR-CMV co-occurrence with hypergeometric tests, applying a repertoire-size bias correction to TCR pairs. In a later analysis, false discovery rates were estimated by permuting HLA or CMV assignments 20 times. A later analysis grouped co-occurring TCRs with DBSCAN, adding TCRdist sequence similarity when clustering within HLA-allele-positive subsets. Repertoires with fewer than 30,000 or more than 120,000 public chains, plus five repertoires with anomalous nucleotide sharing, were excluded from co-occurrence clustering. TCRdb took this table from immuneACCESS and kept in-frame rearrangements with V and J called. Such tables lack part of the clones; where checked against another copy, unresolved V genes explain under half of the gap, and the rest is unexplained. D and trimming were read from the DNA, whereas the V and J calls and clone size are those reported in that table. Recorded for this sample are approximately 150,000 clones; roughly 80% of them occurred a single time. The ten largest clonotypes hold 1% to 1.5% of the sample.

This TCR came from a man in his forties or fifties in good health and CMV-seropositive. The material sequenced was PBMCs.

The DNA is TGCGCCAGCAGCTTGGGACAGGGCCCCTACGAGCAGTACTTC. Its translation is CASSLGQGPYEQYF. The rearrangement combines TRBV5-1 with TRBJ2-7; 7 of the junction bases match TRBD1. Trimming leaves V shorter by 0 bases and J shorter by 2 bases, with the junction holding 2 bases beyond the gene matches. Measured from the cysteine to the phenylalanine, the CDR3 is 14 residues long. Of the read, only the CDR3 DNA is kept; its 42 bases are in frame from base 1. Via the germline V gene, CDR1 is SGHRS and CDR2 YFSETQ. Full variable domain (CDR3 extended with the reference TRBV5-1 and TRBJ2-7 proteins): KAGVTQTPRYLIKTRGQQVTLSCSPISGHRSVSWYQQTPGQGLQFLFEYFSETQRNKGNFPGRFSGRQFSNSRSEMNVSTLELGDSALYLCASSLGQGPYEQYFGPGTRLTVT.